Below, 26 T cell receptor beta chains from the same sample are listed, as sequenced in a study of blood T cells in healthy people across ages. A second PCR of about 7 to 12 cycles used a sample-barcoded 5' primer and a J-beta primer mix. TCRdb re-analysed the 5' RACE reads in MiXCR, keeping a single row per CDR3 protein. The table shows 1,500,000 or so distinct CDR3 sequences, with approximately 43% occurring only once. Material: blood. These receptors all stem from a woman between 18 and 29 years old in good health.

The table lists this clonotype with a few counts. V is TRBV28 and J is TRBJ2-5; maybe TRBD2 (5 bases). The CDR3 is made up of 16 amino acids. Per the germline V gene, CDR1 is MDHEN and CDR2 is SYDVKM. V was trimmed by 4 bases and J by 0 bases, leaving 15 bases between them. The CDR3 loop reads CASSSVSDWYQETQYF. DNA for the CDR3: TGTGCCAGCAGTTCGGTTAGCGATTGGTACCAAGAGACCCAGTACTTC.

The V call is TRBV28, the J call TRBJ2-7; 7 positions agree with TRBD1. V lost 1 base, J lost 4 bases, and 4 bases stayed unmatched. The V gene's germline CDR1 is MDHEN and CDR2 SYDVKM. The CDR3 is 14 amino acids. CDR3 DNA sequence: TGTGCCAGCAGTTTATTGGACAGGCCTTACGAGCAGTACTTC. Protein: CASSLLDRPYEQYF.

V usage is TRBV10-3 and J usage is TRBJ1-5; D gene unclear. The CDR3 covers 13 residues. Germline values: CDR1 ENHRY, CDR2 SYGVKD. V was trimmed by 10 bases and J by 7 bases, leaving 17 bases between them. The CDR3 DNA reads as TGTGCCACTCCACTGGGCTGGGGACAGCCCCAGCATTTT. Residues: CATPLGWGQPQHF.

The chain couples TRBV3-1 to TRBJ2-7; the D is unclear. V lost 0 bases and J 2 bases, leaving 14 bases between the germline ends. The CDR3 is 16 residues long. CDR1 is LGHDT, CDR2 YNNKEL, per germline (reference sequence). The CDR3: CASSQDGSGFAYEQYF. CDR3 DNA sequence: TGTGCCAGCAGCCAAGATGGTTCTGGGTTCGCCTACGAGCAGTACTTC.

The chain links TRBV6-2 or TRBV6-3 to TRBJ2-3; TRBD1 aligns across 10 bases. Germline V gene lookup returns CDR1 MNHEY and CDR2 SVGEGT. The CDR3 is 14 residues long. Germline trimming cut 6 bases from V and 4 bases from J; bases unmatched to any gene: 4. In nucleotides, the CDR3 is TGTGCCAGCAGGCCGACAGGGGGCCCAGATACGCAGTATTTT. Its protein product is CASRPTGGPDTQYF.

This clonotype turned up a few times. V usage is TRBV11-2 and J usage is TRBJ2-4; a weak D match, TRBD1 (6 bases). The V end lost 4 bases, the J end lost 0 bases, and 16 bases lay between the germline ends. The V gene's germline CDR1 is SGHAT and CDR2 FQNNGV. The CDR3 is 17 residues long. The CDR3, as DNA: TGTGCCAGCAGCTCCCCCTGGCCGGACAGAGCCAAAAACATTCAGTACTTC. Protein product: CASSSPWPDRAKNIQYF. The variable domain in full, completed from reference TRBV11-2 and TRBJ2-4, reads EAGVAQSPRYKIIEKRQSVAFWCNPISGHATLYWYQQILGQGPKLLIQFQNNGVVDDSQLPKDRFSAERLKGVDSTLKIQPAKLEDSAVYLCASSSPWPDRAKNIQYFGAGTRLSVL.

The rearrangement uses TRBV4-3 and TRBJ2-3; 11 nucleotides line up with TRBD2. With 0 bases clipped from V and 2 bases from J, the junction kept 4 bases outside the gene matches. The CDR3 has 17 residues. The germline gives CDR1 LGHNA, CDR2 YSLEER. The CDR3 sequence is CASSQDGTSGPTDTQYF. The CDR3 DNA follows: TGCGCCAGCAGCCAAGATGGGACTAGCGGACCCACAGATACGCAGTATTTT.

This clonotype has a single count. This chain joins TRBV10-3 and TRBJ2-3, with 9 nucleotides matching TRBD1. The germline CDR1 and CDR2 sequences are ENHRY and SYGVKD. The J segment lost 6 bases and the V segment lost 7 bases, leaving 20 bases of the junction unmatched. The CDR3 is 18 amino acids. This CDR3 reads CAIMAPPRGTGTADTQYF. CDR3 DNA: TGTGCCATCATGGCCCCCCCCCGTGGGACAGGGACCGCTGATACGCAGTATTTT.

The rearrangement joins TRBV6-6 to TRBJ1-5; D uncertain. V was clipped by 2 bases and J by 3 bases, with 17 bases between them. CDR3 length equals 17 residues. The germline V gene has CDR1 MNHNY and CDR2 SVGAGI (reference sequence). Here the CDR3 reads CASSYGNVGSSNQPQHF. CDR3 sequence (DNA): TGTGCCAGCAGTTACGGTAATGTTGGCAGCTCCAATCAGCCCCAGCATTTT.

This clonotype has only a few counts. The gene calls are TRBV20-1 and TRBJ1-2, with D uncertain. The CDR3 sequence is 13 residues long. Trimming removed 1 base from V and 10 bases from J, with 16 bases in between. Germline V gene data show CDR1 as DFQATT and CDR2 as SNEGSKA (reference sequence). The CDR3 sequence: CSARAGRLRDYTF. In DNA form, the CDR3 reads TGCAGTGCTAGAGCTGGCAGATTGCGGGACTACACCTTC.

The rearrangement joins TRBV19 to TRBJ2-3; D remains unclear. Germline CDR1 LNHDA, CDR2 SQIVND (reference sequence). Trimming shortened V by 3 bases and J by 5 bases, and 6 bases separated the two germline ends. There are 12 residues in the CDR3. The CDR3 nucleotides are TGTGCCAGTAGTATTAATGGAGATACGCAGTATTTT. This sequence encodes CASSINGDTQYF.

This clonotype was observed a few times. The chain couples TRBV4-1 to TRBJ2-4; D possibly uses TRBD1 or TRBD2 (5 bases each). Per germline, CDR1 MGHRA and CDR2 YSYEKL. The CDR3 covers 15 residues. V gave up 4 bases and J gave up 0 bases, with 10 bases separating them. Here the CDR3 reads CASSLSGTAKNIQYF. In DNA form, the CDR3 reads TGCGCCAGCAGCCTCTCCGGGACAGCCAAAAACATTCAGTACTTC.

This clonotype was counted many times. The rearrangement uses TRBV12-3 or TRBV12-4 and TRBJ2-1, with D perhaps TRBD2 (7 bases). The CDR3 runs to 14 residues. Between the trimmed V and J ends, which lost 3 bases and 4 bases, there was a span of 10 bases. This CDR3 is CASSFRGGYNEQFF. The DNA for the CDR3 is TGTGCCAGCAGTTTTAGGGGGGGTTACAATGAGCAGTTCTTC.

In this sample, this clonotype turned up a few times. The DNA of the CDR3 is TGTGCCAGCAGTGAAGACCGGACAGGGTTAACCTCGTATCCCTACGAGCAGTACTTC. Translation: CASSEDRTGLTSYPYEQYF. The chain uses TRBV6-1 and TRBJ2-7, with TRBD1 matching 8 bases. With 1 base clipped from V and 2 bases from J, the junction kept 16 bases outside the gene matches. This CDR3 contains 19 residues. Germline V gives CDR1 MNHNS, CDR2 SASEGT.

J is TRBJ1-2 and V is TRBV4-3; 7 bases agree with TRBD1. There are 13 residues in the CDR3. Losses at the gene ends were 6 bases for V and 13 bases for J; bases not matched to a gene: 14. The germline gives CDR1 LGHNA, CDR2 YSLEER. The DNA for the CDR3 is TGCGCCAGCAGTCCTGAATTCCGGGACAGCCTCACCTTC. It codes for CASSPEFRDSLTF.

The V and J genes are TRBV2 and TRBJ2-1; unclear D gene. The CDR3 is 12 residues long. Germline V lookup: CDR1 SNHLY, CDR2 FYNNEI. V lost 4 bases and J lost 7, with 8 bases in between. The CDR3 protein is CASSANENEQFF. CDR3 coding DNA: TGTGCCAGCAGTGCCAACGAGAATGAGCAGTTCTTC.

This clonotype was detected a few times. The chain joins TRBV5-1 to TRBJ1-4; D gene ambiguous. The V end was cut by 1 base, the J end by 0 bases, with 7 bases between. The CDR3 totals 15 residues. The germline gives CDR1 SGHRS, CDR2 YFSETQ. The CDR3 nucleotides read TGCGCCAGCAGCTTGTCGCCAACAACTAATGAAAAACTGTTTTTT. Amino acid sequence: CASSLSPTTNEKLFF.

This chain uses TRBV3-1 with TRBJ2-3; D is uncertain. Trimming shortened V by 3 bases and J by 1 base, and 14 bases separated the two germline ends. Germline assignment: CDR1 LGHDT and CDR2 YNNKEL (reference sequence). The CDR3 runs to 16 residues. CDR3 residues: CASSQKPGPGTDTQYF. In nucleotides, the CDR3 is TGTGCCAGCAGCCAGAAGCCTGGACCCGGCACAGATACGCAGTATTTT.

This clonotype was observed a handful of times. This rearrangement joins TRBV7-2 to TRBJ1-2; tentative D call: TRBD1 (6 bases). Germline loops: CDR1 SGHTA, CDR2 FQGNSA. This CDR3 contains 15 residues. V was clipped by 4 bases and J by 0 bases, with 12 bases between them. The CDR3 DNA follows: TGTGCCAGCAGCTCTCAGGGGCCAGCTAACTATGGCTACACCTTC. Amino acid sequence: CASSSQGPANYGYTF. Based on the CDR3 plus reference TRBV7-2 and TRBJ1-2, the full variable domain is GAGVSQSPSNKVTEKGKDVELRCDPISGHTALYWYRQSLGQGLEFLIYFQGNSAPDKSGLPSDRFSAERTGGSVSTLTIQRTQQEDSAVYLCASSSQGPANYGYTFGSGTRLTVV.

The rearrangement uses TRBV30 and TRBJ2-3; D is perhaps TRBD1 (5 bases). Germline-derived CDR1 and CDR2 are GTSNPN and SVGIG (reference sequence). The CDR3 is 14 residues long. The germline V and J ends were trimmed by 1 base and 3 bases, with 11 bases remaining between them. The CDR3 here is CAWSEGLHTDTQYF. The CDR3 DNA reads TGTGCCTGGAGTGAGGGGCTACATACAGATACGCAGTATTTT.

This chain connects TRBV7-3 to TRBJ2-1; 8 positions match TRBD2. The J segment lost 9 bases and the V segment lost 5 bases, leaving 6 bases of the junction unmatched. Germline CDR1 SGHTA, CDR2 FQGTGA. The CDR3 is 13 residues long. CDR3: CASSRTSRSEQFF. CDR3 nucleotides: TGTGCCAGCAGCAGGACTAGCCGGAGTGAGCAGTTCTTC.

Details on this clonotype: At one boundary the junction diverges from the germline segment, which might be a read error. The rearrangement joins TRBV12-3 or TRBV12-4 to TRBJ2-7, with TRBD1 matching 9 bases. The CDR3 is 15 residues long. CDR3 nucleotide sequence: TGTACCAGCAGCTTTAGGACAGGGGAATTGAACGAGAAGTACTTC. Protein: CTSSFRTGELNEKYF.

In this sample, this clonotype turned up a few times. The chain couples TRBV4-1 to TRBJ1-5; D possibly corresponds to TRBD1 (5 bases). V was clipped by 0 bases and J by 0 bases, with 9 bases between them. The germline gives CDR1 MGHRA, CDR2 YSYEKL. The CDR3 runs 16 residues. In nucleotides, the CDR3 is TGCGCCAGCAGCCAAGAAACAGGTAATAGCAATCAGCCCCAGCATTTT. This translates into CASSQETGNSNQPQHF.

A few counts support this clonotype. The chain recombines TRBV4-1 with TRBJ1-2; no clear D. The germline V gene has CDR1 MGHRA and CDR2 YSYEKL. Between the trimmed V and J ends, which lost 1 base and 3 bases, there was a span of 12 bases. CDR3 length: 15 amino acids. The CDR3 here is CASSQVEGSYYGYTF. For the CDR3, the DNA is TGCGCCAGCAGCCAAGTGGAGGGTTCCTACTATGGCTACACCTTC.

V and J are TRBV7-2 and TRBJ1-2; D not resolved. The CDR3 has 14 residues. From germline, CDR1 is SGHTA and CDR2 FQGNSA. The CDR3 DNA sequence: TGTGCTTGCAGCCCAAGAGGACTGACGGATGGCTACACCTTC. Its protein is CACSPRGLTDGYTF.

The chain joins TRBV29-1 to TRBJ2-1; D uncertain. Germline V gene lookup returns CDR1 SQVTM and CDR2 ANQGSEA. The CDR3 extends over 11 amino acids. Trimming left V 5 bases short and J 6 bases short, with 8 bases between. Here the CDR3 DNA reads TGCAGCGTTTACTTAACCAATGAGCAGTTCTTC. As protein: CSVYLTNEQFF.